This paragraph covers one TCR beta chain sequence. This clonotype showed up just a few times. Its antigen remains unidentified. Base-call qualities are not available, and no considerably larger clone is one nucleotide away. This entry is derived from a study of T-cell memory formation after mild COVID-19 (dated by TCRdb to about 2021). Context from the whole study: TCR sequence clusters from the two donors were largely donor specific. In a couple of donors, T-cell clones that expanded and contracted after mild COVID-19 were followed by sequencing TCRalpha and TCRbeta repertoires longitudinally. The cohort comprised two young, previously healthy adult volunteers, one female and one male. Study-wide findings and limitations: The study covered only two mild cases, and larger cohorts including severe cases with pre-infection samples were considered necessary. The detection of some responding clones in pre-infection memory suggests that pre-existing cross-reactive memory T cells joined the SARS-CoV-2 response. Contracting CD4+ clones were found mainly in CM and EM memory subsets, while CD8+ clones were enriched in EMRA. Whether the second-wave clones peaking on day 37 were SARS-CoV-2 specific was not confirmed. Balanced CD4/CD8 phenotypes were observed for clones contracting from day 15 to 85, whereas a bias towards CD4+ was observed for a second wave of clones expanding from day 15 to 37.

For sequencing, an Illumina NovaSeq 6000 was employed. Using 5'RACE with constant-segment primers, TCRalpha and TCRbeta cDNA libraries were constructed, with sample barcodes and unique molecular identifiers added in the process. RNA was extracted from every sample with Trizol reagent. Library amplification was performed in two PCR steps, and a second sample barcode and Illumina TruSeq adapters were introduced in the second step. Sequencing of libraries was performed on an Illumina NovaSeq with 2 x 150 bp paired-end reads. As for the authors' bioinformatics: Demultiplexing of reads and collapsing into UMI-guided consensus sequences were performed with migec v1.2.7. Using mixcr v2.1.11, UMI consensuses were aligned to TRA and TRB V and J templates and then assembled into clonotypes. A clonotype was counted as expanded or contracted only when both edgeR and NoisET called the clonotype significant, with the noise models trained on biological replicates. For edgeR calls, the thresholds were a false discovery rate-adjusted p below 0.01 and a log2 fold-change of 1. PCA with hierarchical clustering of max-normalized trajectories of the 1000 most abundant clonotypes was used as exploratory dynamics analysis. The CD4 or CD8 phenotype of responding clones was assigned using the separately sequenced CD4+ and CD8+ repertoires. TCRdb reworked the public reads: Q25 trimming with fastp, MiXCR clone assembly, productive beta chains retained. CDR3 protein duplicates are merged, each entry listing the most common genes and DNA. The V and J calls shown here were made by TCRdb, not taken from the authors' results. Within this sample are 400,000 to 500,000 distinct CDR3 sequences, with 20% to 30% of them counted one time only. Clones ranked in the top ten supply 8.5% to 9% of the sample.

Ficoll-Paque density gradient centrifugation was used to isolate PBMCs. The CDR3 starts with the cysteine, ends with the phenylalanine, and has 13 residues. The only DNA kept is the CDR3, 39 bases in frame from the first base. CDR1 GTSNPN and CDR2 SVGIG are derived from the germline V gene (reference sequence). V gives up 3 bases and J gives up 3 bases, and the segment between their germline ends measures 12 bases. Sequenced: PBMCs or a T cell subset sorted from them (not recorded which). The sequence joins TRBV30 to TRBJ2-7; tentative D gene TRBD1, with 6 bases matching. The TCR sequence derives from an adult woman who had mild COVID-19 (a few samples of this study predate the infection). The sample titles of this study are shuffled in the database, so cell type and time point are left out; the donor was told from shared clones. The nucleotides read TGTGCCTGGAGGTGTCAGGGGTGCTACGAGCAGTACTTC. Translated, it reads CAWRCQGCYEQYF.